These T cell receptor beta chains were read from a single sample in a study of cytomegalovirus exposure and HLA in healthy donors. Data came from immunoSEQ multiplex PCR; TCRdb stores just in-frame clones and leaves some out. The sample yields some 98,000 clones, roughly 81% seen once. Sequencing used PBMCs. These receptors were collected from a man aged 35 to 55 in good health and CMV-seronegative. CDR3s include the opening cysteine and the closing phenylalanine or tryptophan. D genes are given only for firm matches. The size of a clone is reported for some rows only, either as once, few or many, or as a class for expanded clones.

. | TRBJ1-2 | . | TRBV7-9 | TGTGCCAGCAGCGCCGACAGCTATGGCTACACCTTC | CASSADSYGYTF
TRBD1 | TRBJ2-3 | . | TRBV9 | TGTGCCAGCAGCGGTCGGGACGGGTGGGGACAGGGCACAGATACGCAGTATTTT | CASSGRDGWGQGTDTQYF
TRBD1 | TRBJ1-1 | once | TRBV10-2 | TGCGCCAGCACCCAACAGGGGGAGGCCACTGAAGCTTTCTTT | CASTQQGEATEAFF
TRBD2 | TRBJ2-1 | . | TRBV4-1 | TGCGCCAGCAGCCAAGACCCTAGACTAGCGGGGACACTGTTCTTC | CASSQDPRLAGTLFF
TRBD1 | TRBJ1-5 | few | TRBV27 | TGTGCCAGCAGTGAACAGGGGATGCGCAATCAGCCCCAGCATTTT | CASSEQGMRNQPQHF
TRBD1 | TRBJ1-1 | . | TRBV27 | TGTGCCAGCAGTTGGGGACAGGGTTTTAGCACTGAAGCTTTCTTT | CASSWGQGFSTEAFF
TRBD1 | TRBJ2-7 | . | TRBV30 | TGTGCCTGGATCCGGACAGGGTCCTACGAGCAGTACTTC | CAWIRTGSYEQYF
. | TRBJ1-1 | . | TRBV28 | TGTGCCACCGCGGGAGTTGGGAACACTGAAGCTTTCTTT | CATAGVGNTEAFF
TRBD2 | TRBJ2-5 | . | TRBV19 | TGTGCCAGTAGTATAATGGCTAGCGGGGGCCAAGAGACCCAGTACTTC | CASSIMASGGQETQYF
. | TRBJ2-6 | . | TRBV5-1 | TGCGCCAGCAGGGTCAGGGGCACCCTGAGCTCTGGGGCCAACGTCCTGACTTTC | CASRVRGTLSSGANVLTF
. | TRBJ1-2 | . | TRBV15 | TGTGCCACCAGCAGTACCATATTCTCACAGGGAACGATCTATGGCTACACCTTC | CATSSTIFSQGTIYGYTF
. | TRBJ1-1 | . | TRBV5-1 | TGCGCCAGCAGCATCACAGGGTTCGGTGAAGCTTTCTTT | CASSITGFGEAFF
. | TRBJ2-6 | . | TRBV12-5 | TGTGCTAGTGGTTCATCCCTAGCTGGGGCCAACGTCCTGACTTTC | CASGSSLAGANVLTF
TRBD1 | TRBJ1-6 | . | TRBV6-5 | TGTGCCAGCACCGAACAGGGGAATTCACCCCTCCACTTT | CASTEQGNSPLHF
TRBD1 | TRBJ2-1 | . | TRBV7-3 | TGTGCCAGCAGCTTGACCACAGGGGGCGCAGACAATGAGCAGTTCTTC | CASSLTTGGADNEQFF
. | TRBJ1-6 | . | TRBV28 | TGTGCCAGCAGCCTCACAGGGCTTAATTCACCCCTCCACTTT | CASSLTGLNSPLHF
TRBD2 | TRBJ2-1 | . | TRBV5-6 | TGTGCCAGCGTCTTTGGGAGCGGGGGCTACAATGAGCAGTTCTTC | CASVFGSGGYNEQFF
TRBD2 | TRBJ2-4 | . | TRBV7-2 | TGTGCCAGCAGTCAACCCCTAGCGGGGGGAAAAAACATTCAGTACTTC | CASSQPLAGGKNIQYF
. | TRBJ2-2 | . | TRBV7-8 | TGTGCCAGCAGCGTCCAGGGGGGTTTCACCGGGGAGCTGTTTTTT | CASSVQGGFTGELFF
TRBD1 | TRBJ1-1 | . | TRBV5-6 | TGTGCCAGCAGCTTCAGGGGGCGCAGGGACACTGAAGCTTTCTTT | CASSFRGRRDTEAFF
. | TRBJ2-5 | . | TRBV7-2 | TGTGCCAGCAGCTTAGCGATGAGGGCCCAGTACTTC | CASSLAMRAQYF
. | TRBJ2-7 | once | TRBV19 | TGTGCCAGTAGCAGGGGCTACTACGAGCAGTACTTC | CASSRGYYEQYF
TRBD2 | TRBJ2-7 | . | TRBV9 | TGTGCCAGCAGCCCCCGGGAGGCGGACGAGCAGTACTTC | CASSPREADEQYF
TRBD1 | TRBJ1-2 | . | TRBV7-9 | TGTGCCAGCAGCAGCAATGACAGGGGCTATGGCTACACCTTC | CASSSNDRGYGYTF
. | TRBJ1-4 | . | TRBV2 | TGTGCCAGCAGTGTTAGGACAGAGTCTGAAAAACTGTTTTTT | CASSVRTESEKLFF
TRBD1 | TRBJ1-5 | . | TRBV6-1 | TGTGCCAGCAGTGATGGACAGGGAGGGAGTCAGCCCCAGCATTTT | CASSDGQGGSQPQHF
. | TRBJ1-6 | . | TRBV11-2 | TGTGCCAGCAGCCGAACTCCACAGCTTCTTCGATCACCCCTCCACTTT | CASSRTPQLLRSPLHF
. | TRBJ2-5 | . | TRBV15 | TGTGCCACCCGATACAGACAAGAGACCCAGTACTTC | CATRYRQETQYF
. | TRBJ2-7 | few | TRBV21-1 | TGTGCCAGCAGCAAACCCCCTCCGGGACAGGGCGGAGAGCAGTACTTC | CASSKPPPGQGGEQYF
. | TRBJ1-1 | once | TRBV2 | TGTGCCAGCAGGCGGGGGGGCGCGACCGAAGCTTTCTTT | CASRRGGATEAFF